The 18 T cell receptor beta chains below were found in one sample sequenced in a study of blood T cell repertoires in COVID-19. Sequencing was performed with immunoSEQ multiplex PCR; in TCRdb, only in-frame clones are kept and a portion is missing. The sample contains about 76,000 clones, roughly 89% of which appear only once. Sequencing used peripheral blood. Every receptor here comes from a man younger than 40 with acute or convalescent COVID-19.

This chain connects TRBV10-2 to TRBJ1-2, with D perhaps TRBD1 (5 bases). The length of the CDR3 is 13 residues. The V gene lost 6 bases and the J gene lost 5 bases, with 13 bases spanning the gap. Germline V gives CDR1 WSHSY, CDR2 SAAADI. The CDR3 sequence is CASSSDSGYGYTF. Here the CDR3 DNA reads TGCGCCAGCAGCAGCGACAGTGGGTATGGCTACACCTTC.

The chain joins TRBV5-1 to TRBJ2-3, with 9 bases fitting TRBD1. The CDR3 runs to 16 residues. V shed 1 base, J shed 5 bases, and the junction held 8 bases outside the gene matches. Germline-derived CDR1 and CDR2 are SGHRS and YFSETQ. CDR3 amino acids: CASSLYDRGAGDTQYF. The DNA of the CDR3 is TGCGCCAGCAGCTTGTACGACAGGGGGGCGGGAGATACGCAGTATTTT.

The CDR3: CASSTHRGTEAFF. In DNA, the CDR3 is TGTGCCAGCAGCACCCACAGGGGTACTGAAGCTTTCTTT. The V and J genes are TRBV21-1 and TRBJ1-1; the table's D call, TRBD1, has no DNA check behind it. TRBV21-1 is labeled a pseudogene. The CDR3 spans 13 residues.

The chain combines TRBV11-2 with TRBJ2-7; D is possibly TRBD2 (5 bases). Per the germline V gene, CDR1 is SGHAT and CDR2 is FQNNGV. This CDR3 spans 12 amino acids. Trimming cost V 1 base and J 12 bases, with 13 bases left between them. In DNA, the CDR3 is TGTGCCAGCAGCTTAGCGGAGCTAGCTCCGTACTTC. Translating it yields CASSLAELAPYF. The whole variable domain, remainder taken from reference TRBV11-2 and TRBJ2-7, is EAGVAQSPRYKIIEKRQSVAFWCNPISGHATLYWYQQILGQGPKLLIQFQNNGVVDDSQLPKDRFSAERLKGVDSTLKIQPAKLEDSAVYLCASSLAELAPYFGPGTRLTVT.

V is TRBV30 and J is TRBJ1-5; D gene unclear. Germline CDR1 is GTSNPN and CDR2 is SVGIG (reference sequence). V lost 5 bases and J 0 bases, leaving 11 bases between the germline ends. This CDR3 spans 14 amino acids. The CDR3 here is CAWSGEFSNQPQHF. For the CDR3, the DNA is TGTGCCTGGTCCGGGGAGTTTAGCAATCAGCCCCAGCATTTT.

This chain joins TRBV9 and TRBJ2-1; no clear D gene. Looked up from germline, CDR1 is SGDLS and CDR2 is YYNGEE. This CDR3 has 14 residues. V was shortened by 4 bases and J by 12 bases, with 20 bases between the two germline ends. The CDR3 DNA reads TGTGCCAGCAGCCCTTCAGACTCGCCCGACGGGCAGTTCTTC. It specifies CASSPSDSPDGQFF.

This clone was seen only once. The chain joins TRBV30 to TRBJ2-2; D remains ambiguous. Between the trimmed V and J ends, which lost 4 bases and 7 bases, there was a span of 13 bases. This CDR3 comprises 13 residues. Germline V gene data show CDR1 as GTSNPN and CDR2 as SVGIG (reference sequence). CDR3: CAWKLAVFGELFF. CDR3 nucleotide sequence: TGTGCCTGGAAATTAGCAGTATTCGGGGAGCTGTTTTTT.

V is TRBV29-1 and J is TRBJ1-5, with 7 bases aligning to TRBD1. This CDR3 contains 14 residues. In germline, CDR1 is SQVTM, CDR2 ANQGSEA. V lost 6 bases to trimming and J lost 0 bases; unmatched junction nucleotides: 5. The CDR3 bases are TGCAGCGTCTTAACAGGGGCTAGCAATCAGCCCCAGCATTTT. Protein sequence: CSVLTGASNQPQHF.

The rearrangement joins TRBV19 to TRBJ2-7; TRBD2 aligns across 8 bases. Germline CDR1 LNHDA, CDR2 SQIVND (reference sequence). CDR3 length equals 15 residues. V dropped 6 bases and J dropped 4; count of bases not matched to a gene: 11. CDR3 nucleotide sequence: TGTGCCAGTAGGACGACGGGACTAGAGAGGTACGAGCAGTACTTC. It translates to CASRTTGLERYEQYF.

The rearrangement joins TRBV5-4 to TRBJ2-2; TRBD1 agrees at 9 bases. V gave up 0 bases and J gave up 7 bases; unmatched junction bases: 4. From germline, CDR1 is SGHNT and CDR2 YYREEE (reference sequence). CDR3 length: 15 amino acids. This chain's CDR3 is CASSLGGQGNGELFF. The CDR3 nucleotides are TGTGCCAGCAGCTTGGGGGGACAGGGTAACGGGGAGCTGTTTTTT.

This clone showed up just once. CDR3 DNA: TGTGCCAGCAGTTACTCGATAACAGCTGGGGGGACTGAAGCTTTCTTT. It yields the protein CASSYSITAGGTEAFF. This sequence joins TRBV6-5 and TRBJ1-1, with D possibly matching TRBD1 (5 bases). From germline, CDR1 is MNHEY and CDR2 SVGAGI. V was pared by 0 bases and J by 5 bases, with 16 bases between. The CDR3 runs to 16 residues.

The J gene is TRBJ2-7, the V gene TRBV5-8; TRBD1 might be the D (5 bases). Germline CDR1 is SGHTS and CDR2 is YDEGEE. V was trimmed by 4 bases and J by 3 bases, leaving 14 bases between them. The CDR3 runs 14 residues. CDR3 protein: CASSIGQQYYEQYF. CDR3 nucleotide sequence: TGTGCCAGCAGCATAGGACAACAATACTACGAGCAGTACTTC.

V gene TRBV4-1 combines with J gene TRBJ1-2, with D possibly matching TRBD1 (5 bases). Germline V gene data show CDR1 as MGHRA and CDR2 as YSYEKL. V lost 1 base and J lost 5, with 8 bases in between. CDR3 length equals 13 residues. CDR3 nucleotides: TGCGCCAGCAGCCAAGGCGGGGGTTATGGCTACACCTTC. Translating it yields CASSQGGGYGYTF.

The chain has TRBV5-5 and TRBJ2-7, with 10 bases matching TRBD2. Germline CDR1 SGHKS, CDR2 YYEKEE (reference sequence). The J segment lost 3 bases and the V segment lost 4 bases, leaving 10 bases of the junction unmatched. The CDR3 sequence is 16 residues long. The CDR3 nucleotides are TGTGCCAGCAGCCTGGGACTAGCGATGACAGACTACGAGCAGTACTTC. As protein: CASSLGLAMTDYEQYF.

V usage is TRBV7-6 and J usage is TRBJ1-5, with a weak D call TRBD1 (6 bases). This CDR3 is 14 amino acids long. Trimming stripped 5 bases from V and 4 bases from J, with 12 bases between. Per germline, CDR1 SGHVS and CDR2 FNYEAQ. This CDR3 reads CASSPGQGNQPQHF. The CDR3 DNA reads TGTGCCAGCAGCCCGGGGCAGGGGAATCAGCCCCAGCATTTT. Together with reference TRBV7-6 and TRBJ1-5, the CDR3 gives the full variable domain: GAGVSQSPRYKVTKRGQDVALRCDPISGHVSLYWYRQALGQGPEFLTYFNYEAQQDKSGLPNDRFSAERPEGSISTLTIQRTEQRDSAMYRCASSPGQGNQPQHFGDGTRLSIL.

The table lists this clone with a few counts. In nucleotides, the CDR3 is TGTGCCAGCAGCGTGACAGGGTTCGGCACTGAAGCTTTCTTT. Residues: CASSVTGFGTEAFF. This rearrangement joins TRBV9 to TRBJ1-1; 7 nucleotides match TRBD1. The germline CDR1 and CDR2 sequences are SGDLS and YYNGEE. Losses at the gene ends were 2 bases for V and 4 bases for J; bases not matched to a gene: 5. This CDR3 contains 14 residues.

V and J are TRBV7-2 and TRBJ2-7; 11 nucleotides agree with TRBD2. Germline CDR1 and CDR2: SGHTA and FQGNSA. J gave up 7 bases and V 5 bases, and 22 bases lay outside the gene matches. The CDR3 spans 19 residues. CDR3 in amino acids: CASSPGLGGGTSGSREQYF. The CDR3 DNA is TGTGCCAGCAGCCCCGGACTAGGTGGTGGTACTAGCGGGAGTCGAGAGCAGTACTTC.

The genes are TRBV3-1 (or the pseudogene TRBV3-2) and TRBJ1-3; D is perhaps TRBD1 (6 bases). Germline V gene data show CDR1 as LGHDT and CDR2 as YNNKEL (reference sequence). This CDR3 region has 16 residues. The germline V and J ends were trimmed by 5 bases and 0 bases, with 14 bases remaining between them. The CDR3 protein is CASSMRTGSSGNTIYF. CDR3 in DNA: TGTGCCAGCAGCATGAGAACAGGGAGCTCTGGAAACACCATATATTTT.